What follows is one T cell receptor beta chain and its context. RNA transcripts yielded amplified TCR beta CDR3 regions. Carried out on the TCR CDR3, a first-round RT-PCR used the HTBI primer set. One entry per CDR3 protein, called by TCRdb with MiXCR from the multiplex PCR reads. This sample yields 85,000 to 110,000 distinct CDR3 sequences, of which roughly 44% are seen a single time; roughly 26% belongs to the top ten. The ends lost 2 bases at V and 6 bases at J; junction bases unmatched: 8. The length of the CDR3 is 15 residues. The germline V gene encodes CDR1 SGHTA and CDR2 FQGNSA. These data are taken from a study of T cells in Graves' hyperthyroidism and ophthalmopathy. Patients were excluded for uncontrolled infection, other autoimmune disease, pregnancy or lactation. The study based diagnoses on clinical symptoms, serum thyroxine and TRAb, thyroid ultrasound and orbital computed tomography.

V and J are TRBV7-2 and TRBJ1-2; TRBD1 agrees at 8 bases. This TCR derives from a man aged 35-49 years with Graves' hyperthyroidism. Material: blood. CDR3 nucleotides: TGTGCCAGCAGCTTATGGCAGGGGGCTATCGATGGCTACACCTTC. It codes for CASSLWQGAIDGYTF.